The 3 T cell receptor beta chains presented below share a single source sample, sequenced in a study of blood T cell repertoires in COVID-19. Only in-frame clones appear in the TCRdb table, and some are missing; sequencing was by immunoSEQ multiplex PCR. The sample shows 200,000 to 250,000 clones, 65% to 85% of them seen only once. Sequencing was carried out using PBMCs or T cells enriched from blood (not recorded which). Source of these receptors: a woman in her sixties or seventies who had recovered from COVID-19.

The CDR3 DNA is TGTGCCAGCATTAAAACAGGTAACTACGAGCAGTACTTC. Protein sequence: CASIKTGNYEQYF. This chain joins TRBV6-5 and TRBJ2-7, with D possibly being TRBD1 (5 bases). The CDR3 is made up of 13 amino acids. CDR1 and CDR2 from the germline V gene are MNHEY and SVGAGI. The V gene lost 7 bases and the J gene lost 3 bases, with 13 bases spanning the gap.

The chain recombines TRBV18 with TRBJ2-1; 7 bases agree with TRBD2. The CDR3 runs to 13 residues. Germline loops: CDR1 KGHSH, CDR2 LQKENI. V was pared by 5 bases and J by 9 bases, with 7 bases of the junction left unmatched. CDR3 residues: CASSELAGVEQFF. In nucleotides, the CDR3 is TGTGCCAGCTCAGAGTTGGCGGGAGTTGAGCAGTTCTTC.

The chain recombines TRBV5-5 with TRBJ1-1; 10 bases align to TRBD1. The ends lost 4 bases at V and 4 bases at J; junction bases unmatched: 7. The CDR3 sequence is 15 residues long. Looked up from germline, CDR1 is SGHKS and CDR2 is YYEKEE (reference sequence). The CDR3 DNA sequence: TGTGCCAGCAGCCCAAGGACAGGGGGTCCCACTGAAGCTTTCTTT. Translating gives CASSPRTGGPTEAFF.